This entry describes one T cell receptor beta chain. Its antigen remains unidentified. The CDR3 has 12 residues. Germline loops: CDR1 SQVTM, CDR2 ANQGSEA. The V end was cut by 1 base, the J end by 6 bases, with 10 bases between. The data stem from a study of OX40 agonist ivuxolimab in advanced cancers. Produced via immunoSEQ multiplex PCR; TCRdb's table is partial and in-frame only. The sample lists under 100,000 clones; about 84% were seen once. Regarding the study as a whole: In general, CD8+ T cells held more expanded clones than CD4+ did, on average.

This clonotype was obtained from an adult with an advanced solid tumor such as melanoma, head and neck, liver or kidney cancer. This specimen consisted of CD4+ or CD8+ T cells sorted from blood, obtained in a trial of the OX40 agonist ivuxolimab. The chain recombines TRBV29-1 with TRBJ2-7, with D perhaps matching TRBD1 or TRBD2 (5 bases each). The CDR3 region is CSVEVYGGEQYF. The CDR3 bases are TGCAGCGTTGAAGTGTATGGGGGCGAGCAGTACTTC.